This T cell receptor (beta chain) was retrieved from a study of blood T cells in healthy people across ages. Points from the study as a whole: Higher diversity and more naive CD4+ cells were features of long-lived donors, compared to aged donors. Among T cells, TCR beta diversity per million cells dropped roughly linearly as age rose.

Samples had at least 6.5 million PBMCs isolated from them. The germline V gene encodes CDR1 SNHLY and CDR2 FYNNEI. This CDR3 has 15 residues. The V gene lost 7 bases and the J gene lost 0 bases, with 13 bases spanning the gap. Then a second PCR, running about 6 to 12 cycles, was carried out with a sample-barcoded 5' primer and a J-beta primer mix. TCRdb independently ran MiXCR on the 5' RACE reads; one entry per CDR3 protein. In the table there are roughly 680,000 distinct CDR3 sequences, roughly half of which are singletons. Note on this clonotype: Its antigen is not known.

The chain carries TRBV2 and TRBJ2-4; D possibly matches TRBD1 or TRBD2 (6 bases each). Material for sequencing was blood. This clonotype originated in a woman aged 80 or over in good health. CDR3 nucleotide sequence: TGTGCCAGCACCCGGGGGACACTAGCCAAAAACATTCAGTACTTC. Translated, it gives CASTRGTLAKNIQYF.